This T cell receptor (beta chain) was obtained from a study of early T cells in non-severe SARS-CoV-2 infection. Study summary: Sequencing used unsorted whole-blood bulk RNA, so chains lack pairing.

In the library, individual cDNA molecules carried attached unique molecular identifiers. Each CDR3 protein gets one entry after TCRdb re-called the 5' RACE reads with MiXCR. The sample has fewer than 65,000 distinct CDR3 sequences; 5.5% to 7% are singletons. This clonotype occurred many times. Its antigen is not identified. The CDR3 extends over 14 amino acids. The germline V gene has CDR1 DFQATT and CDR2 SNEGSKA (reference sequence). The V gene lost 6 bases and the J gene lost 0 bases, with 13 bases spanning the gap. Study results and caveats: Comparison of clonotypes with VDJdb favored anti-spike CD8 responses while missing private and CD4 specificities.

V is TRBV20-1 and J is TRBJ2-3; unclear D gene. The sample here was whole blood, taken at baseline. The source of this sequence is an adult who was a healthcare worker with PCR-confirmed SARS-CoV-2 infection or an uninfected control (not recorded which). DNA of the CDR3: TGCAGTGCCCCCGAGGATCGGAGCACAGATACGCAGTATTTT. Amino acids: CSAPEDRSTDTQYF.